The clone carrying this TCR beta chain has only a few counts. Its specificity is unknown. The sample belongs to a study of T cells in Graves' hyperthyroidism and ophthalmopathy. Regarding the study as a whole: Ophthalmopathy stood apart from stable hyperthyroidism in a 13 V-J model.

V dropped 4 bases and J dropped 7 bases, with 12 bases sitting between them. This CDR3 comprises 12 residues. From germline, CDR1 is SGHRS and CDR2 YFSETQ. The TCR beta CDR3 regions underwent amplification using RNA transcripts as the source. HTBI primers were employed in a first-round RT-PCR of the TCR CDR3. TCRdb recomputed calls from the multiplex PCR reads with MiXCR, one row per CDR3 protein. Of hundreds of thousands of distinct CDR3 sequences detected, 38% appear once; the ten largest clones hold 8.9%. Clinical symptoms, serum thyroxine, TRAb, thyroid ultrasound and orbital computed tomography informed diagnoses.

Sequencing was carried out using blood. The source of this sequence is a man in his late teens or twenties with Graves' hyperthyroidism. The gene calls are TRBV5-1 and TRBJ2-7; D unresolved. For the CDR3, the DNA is TGCGCCAGCAGCCCCTCGGGTACGGAGCAGTACTTC. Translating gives CASSPSGTEQYF.